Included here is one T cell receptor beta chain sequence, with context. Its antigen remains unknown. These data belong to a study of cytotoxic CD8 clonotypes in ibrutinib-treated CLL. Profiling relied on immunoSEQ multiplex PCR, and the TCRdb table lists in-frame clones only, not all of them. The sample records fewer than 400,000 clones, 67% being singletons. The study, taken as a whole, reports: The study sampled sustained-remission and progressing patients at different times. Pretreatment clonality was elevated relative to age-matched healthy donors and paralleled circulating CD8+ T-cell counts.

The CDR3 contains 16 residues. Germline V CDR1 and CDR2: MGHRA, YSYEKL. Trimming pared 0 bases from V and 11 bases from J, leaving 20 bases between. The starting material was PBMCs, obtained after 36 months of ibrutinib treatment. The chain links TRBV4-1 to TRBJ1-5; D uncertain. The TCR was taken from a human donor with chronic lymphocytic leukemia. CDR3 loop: CASSQDQVPGFRAQHF. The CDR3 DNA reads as TGCGCCAGCAGCCAAGATCAAGTCCCCGGTTTCCGGGCCCAGCATTTT.